The source of this T cell receptor beta chain is a study of T-cell reconstitution after alpha-beta-depleted transplantation in children. Regarding the study as a whole: Hyperexpanded clones declined; after one year, newly produced T cells mostly supplied diversity.

Details on this clonotype: Its cognate antigen is unknown.

The CDR3 is 20 residues long. The V segment lost 5 bases and the J segment 2 bases; nucleotides outside the gene matches: 18. CDR1 and CDR2 (germline): SGHRS, YFSETQ. Molecular barcoding with unique molecular identifiers was used for the TCRbeta library. MiXCR was run by TCRdb on the PCR reads, yielding one entry per CDR3 protein. The sample shows about 830,000 distinct CDR3 sequences, around 17% of them seen only once. The chain joins TRBV5-1 to TRBJ2-3, with 12 bases identical to TRBD2. The specimen was PBMCs, mostly from graft donor cells, collected 360 days after TCRalphabeta/CD19-depleted stem cell transplant. The clonotype was recovered from a male patient between 10 and 17 years old who had a stem cell transplant for acute lymphoblastic leukemia, so the T cells may come from the graft donor. The CDR3 protein is CASRSSGGTSGLRDTDTQYF. As DNA, the CDR3 is TGCGCCAGCAGAAGTAGCGGCGGGACTAGCGGGTTGCGGGACACAGATACGCAGTATTTT.